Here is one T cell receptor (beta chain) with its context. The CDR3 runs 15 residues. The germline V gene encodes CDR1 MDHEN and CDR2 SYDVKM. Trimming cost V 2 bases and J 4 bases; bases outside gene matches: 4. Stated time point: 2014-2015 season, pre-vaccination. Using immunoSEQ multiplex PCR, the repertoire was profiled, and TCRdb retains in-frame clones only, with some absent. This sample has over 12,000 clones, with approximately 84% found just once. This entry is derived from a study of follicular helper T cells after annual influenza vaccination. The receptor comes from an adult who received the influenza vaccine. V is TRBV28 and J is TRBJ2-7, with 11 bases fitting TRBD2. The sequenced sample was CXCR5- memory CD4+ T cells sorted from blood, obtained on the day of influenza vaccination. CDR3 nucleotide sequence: TGTGCCAGCAGTTTAGGTTCTAGCGGGGGGTACGAGCAGTACTTC. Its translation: CASSLGSSGGYEQYF.